This TCR beta chain was documented in a study of T cell changes during pregnancy in multiple sclerosis. Germline assignment: CDR1 SNHLY and CDR2 FYNNEI. Trimming at V came to 3 bases and at J to 6 bases, leaving 7 bases not matched to a gene. The CDR3 covers 15 residues. Sequenced by immunoSEQ multiplex PCR; TCRdb stores in-frame clones only, minus some. The table shows about 87,000 clones, with about 93% occurring only once. The sample in question was peripheral blood, obtained in the third trimester of pregnancy. The TCR sequence derives from a female donor in good health, enrolled as a control in a pregnancy study. The rearrangement links TRBV2 to TRBJ1-2; the match to TRBD1 covers 10 bases. The chain's CDR3 is CASSDEGTGANGYTF. The CDR3 DNA reads as TGTGCCAGCAGTGATGAGGGGACAGGGGCTAATGGCTACACCTTC. The full variable domain, in which reference TRBV2 and TRBJ1-2 provide the parts outside the CDR3, is EPEVTQTPSHQVTQMGQEVILRCVPISNHLYFYWYRQILGQKVEFLVSFYNNEISEKSEIFDDQFSVERPDGSNFTLKIRSTKLEDSAMYFCASSDEGTGANGYTFGSGTRLTVV.